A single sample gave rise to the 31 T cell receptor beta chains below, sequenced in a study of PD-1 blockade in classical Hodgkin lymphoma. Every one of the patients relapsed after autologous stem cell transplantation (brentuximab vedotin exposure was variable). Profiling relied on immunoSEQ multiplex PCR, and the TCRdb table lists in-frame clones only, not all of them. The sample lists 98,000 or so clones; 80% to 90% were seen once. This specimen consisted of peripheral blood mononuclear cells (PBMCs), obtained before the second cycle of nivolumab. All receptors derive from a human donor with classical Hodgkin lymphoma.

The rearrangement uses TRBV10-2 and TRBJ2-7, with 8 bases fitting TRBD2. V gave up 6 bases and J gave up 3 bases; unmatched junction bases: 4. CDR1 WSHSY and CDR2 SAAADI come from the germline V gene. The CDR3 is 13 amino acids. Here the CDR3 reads CASSFTSGYEQYF. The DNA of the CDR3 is TGCGCCAGCAGCTTCACTAGCGGCTACGAGCAGTACTTC.

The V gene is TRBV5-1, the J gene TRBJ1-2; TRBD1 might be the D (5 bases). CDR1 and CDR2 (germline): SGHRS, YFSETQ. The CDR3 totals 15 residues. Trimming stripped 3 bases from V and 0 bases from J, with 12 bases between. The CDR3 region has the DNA TGCGCCAGCAGCTCCGGGACGCAGACTAACTATGGCTACACCTTC. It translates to CASSSGTQTNYGYTF.

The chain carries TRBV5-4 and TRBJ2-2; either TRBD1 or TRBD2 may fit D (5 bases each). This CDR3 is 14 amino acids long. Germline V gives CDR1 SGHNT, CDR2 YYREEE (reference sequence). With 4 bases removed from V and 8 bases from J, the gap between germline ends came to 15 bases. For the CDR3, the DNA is TGTGCCAGCAGCCACGGGGACCCGGGTGGGGAGCTGTTTTTT. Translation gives CASSHGDPGGELFF.

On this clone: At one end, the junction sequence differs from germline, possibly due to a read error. The CDR3 region is CAISESSPQSMVF. CDR3 nucleotides: TGTGCCATCAGTGAGTCGAGCCCACAGTCTATGGTTTTT. The gene calls are TRBV10-3 and TRBJ1-4; no reliable D call. Looked up from germline, CDR1 is ENHRY and CDR2 is SYGVKD. The CDR3 covers 13 residues.

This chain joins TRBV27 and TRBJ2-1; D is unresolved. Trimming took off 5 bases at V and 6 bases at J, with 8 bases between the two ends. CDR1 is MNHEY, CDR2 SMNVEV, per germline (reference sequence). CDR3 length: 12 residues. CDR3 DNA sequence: TGTGCCAGCAGTCCCCATAGCAATGAGCAGTTCTTC. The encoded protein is CASSPHSNEQFF.

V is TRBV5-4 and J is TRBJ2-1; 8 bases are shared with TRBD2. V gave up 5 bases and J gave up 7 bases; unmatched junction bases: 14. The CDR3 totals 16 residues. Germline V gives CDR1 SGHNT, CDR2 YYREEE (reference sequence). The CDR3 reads CASSPGASGRRNEQFF. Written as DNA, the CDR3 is TGTGCCAGCAGTCCCGGCGCGAGCGGGAGACGTAATGAGCAGTTCTTC.

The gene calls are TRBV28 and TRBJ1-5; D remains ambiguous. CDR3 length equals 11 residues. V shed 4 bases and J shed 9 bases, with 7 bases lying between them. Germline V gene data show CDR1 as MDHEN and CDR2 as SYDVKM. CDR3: CASSSYGPQHF. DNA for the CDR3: TGTGCCAGCAGTTCCTATGGGCCCCAGCATTTT.

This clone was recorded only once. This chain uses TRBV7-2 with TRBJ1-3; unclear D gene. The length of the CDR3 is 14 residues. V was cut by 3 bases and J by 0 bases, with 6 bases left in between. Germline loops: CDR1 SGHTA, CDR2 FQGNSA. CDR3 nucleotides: TGTGCCAGCAGCTTCGGGAGCTCTGGAAACACCATATATTTT. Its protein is CASSFGSSGNTIYF. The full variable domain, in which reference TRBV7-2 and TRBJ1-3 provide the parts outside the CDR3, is GAGVSQSPSNKVTEKGKDVELRCDPISGHTALYWYRQSLGQGLEFLIYFQGNSAPDKSGLPSDRFSAERTGGSVSTLTIQRTQQEDSAVYLCASSFGSSGNTIYFGEGSWLTVV.

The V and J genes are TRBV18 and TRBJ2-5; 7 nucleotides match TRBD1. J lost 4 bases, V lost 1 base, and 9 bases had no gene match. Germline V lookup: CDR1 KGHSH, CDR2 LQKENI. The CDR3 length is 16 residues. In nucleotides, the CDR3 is TGTGCCAGCTCACCACGCCCCCCAGGGGGAATAGAGACCCAGTACTTC. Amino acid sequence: CASSPRPPGGIETQYF. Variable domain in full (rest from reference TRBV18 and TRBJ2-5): NAGVMQNPRHLVRRRGQEARLRCSPMKGHSHVYWYRQLPEEGLKFMVYLQKENIIDESGMPKERFSAEFPKEGPSILRIQQVVRGDSAAYFCASSPRPPGGIETQYFGPGTRLLVL.

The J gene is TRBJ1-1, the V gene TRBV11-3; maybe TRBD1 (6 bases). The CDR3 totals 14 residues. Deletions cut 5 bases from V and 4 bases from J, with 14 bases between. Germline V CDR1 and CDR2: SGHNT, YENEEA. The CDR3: CASSPQGSGTEAFF. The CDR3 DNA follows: TGTGCCAGCAGCCCGCAGGGGTCGGGCACTGAAGCTTTCTTT.

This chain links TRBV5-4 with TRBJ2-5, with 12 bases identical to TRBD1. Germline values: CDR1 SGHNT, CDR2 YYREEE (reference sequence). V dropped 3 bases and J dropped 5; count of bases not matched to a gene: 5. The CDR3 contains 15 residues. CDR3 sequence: CASSWGQGALETQYF. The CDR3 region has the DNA TGTGCCAGCAGCTGGGGACAGGGGGCATTGGAGACCCAGTACTTC.

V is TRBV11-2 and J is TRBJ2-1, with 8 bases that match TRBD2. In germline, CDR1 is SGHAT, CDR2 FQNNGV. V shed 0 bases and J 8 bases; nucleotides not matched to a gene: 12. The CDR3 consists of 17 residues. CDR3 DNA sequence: TGTGCCAGCAGCTTAGACGGAGCGGGAGCGGCTTACGATGAGCAGTTCTTC. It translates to CASSLDGAGAAYDEQFF.

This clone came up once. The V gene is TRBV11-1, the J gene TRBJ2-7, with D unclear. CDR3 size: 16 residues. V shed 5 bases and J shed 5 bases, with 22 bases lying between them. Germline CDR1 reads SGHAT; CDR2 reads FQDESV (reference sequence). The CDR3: CASSTTMALRVDEQYF. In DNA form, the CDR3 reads TGTGCCAGCAGCACAACGATGGCCCTTAGGGTGGACGAGCAGTACTTC.

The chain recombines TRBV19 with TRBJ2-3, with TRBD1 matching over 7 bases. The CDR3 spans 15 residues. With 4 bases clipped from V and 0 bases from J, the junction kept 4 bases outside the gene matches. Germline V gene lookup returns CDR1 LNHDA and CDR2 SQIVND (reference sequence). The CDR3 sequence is CASSTGQLSTDTQYF. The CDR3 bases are TGTGCCAGTAGTACGGGACAGCTAAGCACAGATACGCAGTATTTT.

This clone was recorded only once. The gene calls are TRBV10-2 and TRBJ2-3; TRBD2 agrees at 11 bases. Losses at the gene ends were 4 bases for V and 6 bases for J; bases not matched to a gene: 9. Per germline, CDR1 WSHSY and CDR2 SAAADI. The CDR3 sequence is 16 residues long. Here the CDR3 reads CASSVLLAGESDTQYF. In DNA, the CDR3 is TGCGCCAGCAGTGTCCTACTAGCGGGAGAATCGGATACGCAGTATTTT.

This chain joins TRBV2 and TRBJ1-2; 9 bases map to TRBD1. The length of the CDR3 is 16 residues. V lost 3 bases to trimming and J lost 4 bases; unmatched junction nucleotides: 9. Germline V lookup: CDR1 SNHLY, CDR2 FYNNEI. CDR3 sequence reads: CASSDHRDRDLYGYTF. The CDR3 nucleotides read TGTGCCAGCAGTGATCACCGGGACAGGGATCTCTATGGCTACACCTTC.

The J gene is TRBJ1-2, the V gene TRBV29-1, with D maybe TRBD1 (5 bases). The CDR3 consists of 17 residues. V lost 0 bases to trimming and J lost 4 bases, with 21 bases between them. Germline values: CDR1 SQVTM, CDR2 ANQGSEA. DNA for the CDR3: TGCAGCGTTGAAGATCGGCTGCTCAACCAGGGCCCCTATGGCTACACCTTC. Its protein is CSVEDRLLNQGPYGYTF. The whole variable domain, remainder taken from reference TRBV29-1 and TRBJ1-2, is SAVISQKPSRDICQRGTSLTIQCQVDSQVTMMFWYRQQPGQSLTLIATANQGSEATYESGFVIDKFPISRPNLTFSTLTVSNMSPEDSSIYLCSVEDRLLNQGPYGYTFGSGTRLTVV.

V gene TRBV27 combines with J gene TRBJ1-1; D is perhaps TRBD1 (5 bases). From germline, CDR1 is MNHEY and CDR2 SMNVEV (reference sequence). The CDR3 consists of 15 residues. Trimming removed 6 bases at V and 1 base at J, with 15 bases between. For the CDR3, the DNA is TGTGCCAGCAGCAGAATCGGGACGGCGAACACTGAAGCTTTCTTT. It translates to CASSRIGTANTEAFF.

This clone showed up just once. The CDR3 region has the DNA TGTGCCAGCAGCTGGGCAGGGGGACCACGTTCTGAAGCTTTCTTT. As protein: CASSWAGGPRSEAFF. The J gene is TRBJ1-1, the V gene TRBV7-9, with 7 bases fitting TRBD1. The CDR3 extends over 15 amino acids. The germline CDR1 and CDR2 sequences are SEHNR and FQNEAQ (reference sequence). V lost 4 bases, J lost 6 bases, and 11 bases stayed unmatched.

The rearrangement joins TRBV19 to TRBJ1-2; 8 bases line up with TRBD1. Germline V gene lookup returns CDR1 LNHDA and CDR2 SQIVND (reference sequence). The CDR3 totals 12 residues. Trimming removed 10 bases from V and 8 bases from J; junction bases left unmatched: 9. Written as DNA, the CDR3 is TGTGCCACCATGGGACAGGTTTGGGGCTACACCTTC. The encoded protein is CATMGQVWGYTF.

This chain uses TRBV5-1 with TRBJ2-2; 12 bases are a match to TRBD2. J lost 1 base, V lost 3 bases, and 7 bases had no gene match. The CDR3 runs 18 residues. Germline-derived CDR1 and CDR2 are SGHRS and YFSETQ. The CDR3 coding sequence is TGCGCCAGCAGCTCCTACCCGACTAGCGGGGGGAACACCGGGGAGCTGTTTTTT. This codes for CASSSYPTSGGNTGELFF.

CDR3 amino acids: CASSPPEGMGGGTEAFF. The CDR3 DNA reads TGTGCCAGCTCACCCCCCGAGGGGATGGGAGGGGGCACTGAAGCTTTCTTT. This chain joins TRBV18 and TRBJ1-1; D might be TRBD1 (6 bases). Trimming removed 3 bases from V and 4 bases from J, with 21 bases in between. The CDR3 runs to 17 residues. Germline CDR1 reads KGHSH; CDR2 reads LQKENI. Variable domain in full (rest from reference TRBV18 and TRBJ1-1): NAGVMQNPRHLVRRRGQEARLRCSPMKGHSHVYWYRQLPEEGLKFMVYLQKENIIDESGMPKERFSAEFPKEGPSILRIQQVVRGDSAAYFCASSPPEGMGGGTEAFFGQGTRLTVV.

The CDR3 DNA reads TGTGCCAGCAGCCAAGCAGACGACAGGGCGCCTAACTATGGCTACACCTTC. Protein: CASSQADDRAPNYGYTF. The chain is built from TRBV5-4 and TRBJ1-2, with 7 bases fitting TRBD1. The junction had 12 bases not matched to a gene; V was cut back by 4 bases and J by 0 bases. Germline V gene data show CDR1 as SGHNT and CDR2 as YYREEE (reference sequence). The length of the CDR3 is 17 residues.

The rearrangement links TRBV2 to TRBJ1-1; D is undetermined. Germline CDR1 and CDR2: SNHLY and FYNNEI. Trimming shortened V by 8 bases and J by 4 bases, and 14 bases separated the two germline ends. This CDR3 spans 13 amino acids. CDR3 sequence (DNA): TGTGCCAGCGGGGTGGCGGCAGGCACTGAAGCTTTCTTT. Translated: CASGVAAGTEAFF.

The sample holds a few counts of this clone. CDR3 residues: CASSEAVLQNYGYTF. The CDR3 DNA follows: TGTGCCAGCAGTGAAGCGGTTCTCCAGAACTATGGCTACACCTTC. The chain uses TRBV2 and TRBJ1-2; the D is unclear. Trimming left V 0 bases short and J 2 bases short, with 10 bases between. The CDR3 has 15 amino acids. CDR1 and CDR2 from the germline V gene are SNHLY and FYNNEI.

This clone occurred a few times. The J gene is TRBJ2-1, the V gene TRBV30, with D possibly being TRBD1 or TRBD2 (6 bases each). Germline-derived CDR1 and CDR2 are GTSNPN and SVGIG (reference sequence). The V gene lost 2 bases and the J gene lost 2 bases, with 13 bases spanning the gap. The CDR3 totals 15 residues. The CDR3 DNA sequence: TGTGCCTGGAGTTGGGGGGCCGGGACCTACAATGAGCAGTTCTTC. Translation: CAWSWGAGTYNEQFF.

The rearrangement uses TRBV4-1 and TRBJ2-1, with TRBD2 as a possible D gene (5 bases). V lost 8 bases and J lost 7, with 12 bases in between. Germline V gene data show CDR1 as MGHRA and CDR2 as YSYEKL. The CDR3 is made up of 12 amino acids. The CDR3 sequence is CASVGAGNEQFF. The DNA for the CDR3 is TGCGCCAGCGTGGGAGCTGGGAATGAGCAGTTCTTC.

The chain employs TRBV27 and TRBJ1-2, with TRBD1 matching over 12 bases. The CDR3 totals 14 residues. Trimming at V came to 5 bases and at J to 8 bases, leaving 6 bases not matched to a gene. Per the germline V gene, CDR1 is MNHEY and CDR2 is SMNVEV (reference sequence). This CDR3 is CASSPGTGGSGYTF. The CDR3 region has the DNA TGTGCCAGCAGTCCCGGGACAGGGGGCTCGGGCTACACCTTC.

CDR3 loop: CASSPRTSGTQETQYF. The CDR3 DNA follows: TGTGCCAGCAGCCCCAGGACTAGCGGCACACAAGAGACCCAGTACTTC. The chain recombines TRBV7-6 with TRBJ2-5; 10 positions agree with TRBD2. V shed 5 bases, J shed 2 bases, and the junction held 8 bases outside the gene matches. Per germline, CDR1 SGHVS and CDR2 FNYEAQ. The CDR3 is made up of 16 amino acids.

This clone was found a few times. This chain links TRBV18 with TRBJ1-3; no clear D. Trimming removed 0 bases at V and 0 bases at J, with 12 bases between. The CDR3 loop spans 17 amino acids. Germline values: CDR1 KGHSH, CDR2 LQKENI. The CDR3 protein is CASSPPGSRHSGNTIYF. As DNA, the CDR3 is TGTGCCAGCTCACCACCGGGGTCCAGGCACTCTGGAAACACCATATATTTT. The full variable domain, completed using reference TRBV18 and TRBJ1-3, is NAGVMQNPRHLVRRRGQEARLRCSPMKGHSHVYWYRQLPEEGLKFMVYLQKENIIDESGMPKERFSAEFPKEGPSILRIQQVVRGDSAAYFCASSPPGSRHSGNTIYFGEGSWLTVV.

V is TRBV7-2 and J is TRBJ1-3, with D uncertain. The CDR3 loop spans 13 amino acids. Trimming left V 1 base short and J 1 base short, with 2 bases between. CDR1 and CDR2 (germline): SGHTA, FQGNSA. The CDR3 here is CASSLGSGNTIYF. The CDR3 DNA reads TGTGCCAGCAGCTTAGGTTCTGGAAACACCATATATTTT.